A single sample is the source of the 12 T cell receptor beta chains below, sequenced in a study of CD8 T cells in ankylosing spondylitis. TCRdb re-derived calls from the 5' RACE reads in MiXCR, one entry per CDR3 protein. The data hold 340,000 or so distinct CDR3 sequences, with about 15% observed a single time. The sample taken for sequencing was blood, either unsorted or a sorted T cell fraction (not recorded which). All receptors derive from a male donor with ankylosing spondylitis or in good health (not recorded which).

This clonotype was observed a handful of times. The gene calls are TRBV7-9 and TRBJ2-1; the D gene is possibly TRBD2 (6 bases). This CDR3 comprises 15 residues. Germline V gene data show CDR1 as SEHNR and CDR2 as FQNEAQ (reference sequence). Trimming left V 4 bases short and J 3 bases short, with 13 bases between. CDR3 sequence: CASSSPTRGYNEQFF. The CDR3 nucleotides are TGTGCCAGCAGCTCACCGACTAGGGGCTACAATGAGCAGTTCTTC.

This clonotype was detected a few times. For the CDR3, the DNA is TGTGCCAGCAGTCTTCCCGGGACGGAAGCCTACGAGCAGTACTTC. Protein sequence: CASSLPGTEAYEQYF. This chain links TRBV9 with TRBJ2-7, with D perhaps being TRBD1 or TRBD2 (5 bases each). This CDR3 has 15 residues. Looked up from germline, CDR1 is SGDLS and CDR2 is YYNGEE. V was cut by 5 bases and J by 2 bases, with 17 bases left in between.

The V and J genes are TRBV4-1 and TRBJ1-2; maybe TRBD1 (6 bases). Trimming stripped 1 base from V and 5 bases from J, with 11 bases between. CDR1 is MGHRA, CDR2 YSYEKL, per germline. This CDR3 spans 14 amino acids. CDR3 sequence reads: CASSQGVGAYGYTF. The CDR3 DNA reads as TGCGCCAGCAGCCAAGGTGTGGGGGCTTATGGCTACACCTTC.

This clonotype was observed a few times. This chain links TRBV29-1 with TRBJ1-2; D is perhaps TRBD1 (5 bases). The CDR3 is made up of 12 amino acids. Trimming pared 6 bases from V and 5 bases from J, leaving 13 bases between. CDR1 and CDR2 (germline): SQVTM, ANQGSEA. The CDR3 is CSVDGTAYGYTF. As DNA, the CDR3 is TGCAGCGTGGACGGGACCGCATATGGCTACACCTTC.

This clonotype was counted between two and nine times. The chain recombines TRBV11-2 with TRBJ2-3; TRBD2 matches at 10 bases. CDR3 length equals 17 residues. The J segment lost 10 bases and the V segment lost 5 bases, leaving 18 bases of the junction unmatched. Germline V lookup: CDR1 SGHAT, CDR2 FQNNGV. The CDR3 reads CASSPASSGRGKGPQYF. CDR3 bases: TGTGCCAGCAGCCCGGCCTCTAGCGGGAGAGGTAAGGGGCCGCAGTATTTT.

The rearrangement joins TRBV7-9 to TRBJ1-1, with 8 bases aligning to TRBD1. Per the germline V gene, CDR1 is SEHNR and CDR2 is FQNEAQ (reference sequence). The V segment lost 5 bases and the J segment 1 base; nucleotides outside the gene matches: 9. The CDR3 runs 16 residues. In DNA form, the CDR3 reads TGTGCCAGCAGCAGAGACAGGGGTCAGGGGAACACTGAAGCTTTCTTT. Translating gives CASSRDRGQGNTEAFF.

There are a few counts of this clonotype. The gene calls are TRBV6-6 and TRBJ1-1; D is unclear. V was cut by 0 bases and J by 1 base, with 3 bases left in between. The CDR3 totals 13 residues. Looked up from germline, CDR1 is MNHNY and CDR2 is SVGAGI (reference sequence). The DNA of the CDR3 is TGTGCCAGCAGTTACTCCGAGAACACTGAAGCTTTCTTT. It encodes CASSYSENTEAFF.

The V and J genes are TRBV7-2 and TRBJ1-2, with D possibly matching TRBD1 (6 bases). The ends were cut back, 3 bases at V and 5 bases at J, with 10 bases in the middle. The CDR3 has 13 amino acids. Germline CDR1 reads SGHTA; CDR2 reads FQGNSA. The CDR3 spells CASSFAQGYGYTF. The CDR3 bases are TGTGCCAGCAGCTTCGCACAGGGTTATGGCTACACCTTC.

This clonotype appeared a few times. The gene calls are TRBV20-1 and TRBJ2-5, with TRBD2 matching over 9 bases. Looked up from germline, CDR1 is DFQATT and CDR2 is SNEGSKA (reference sequence). The CDR3 sequence is 13 residues long. V shed 6 bases, J shed 4 bases, and the junction held 6 bases outside the gene matches. The CDR3 sequence: CSAALLAGETQYF. The CDR3 coding sequence is TGCAGTGCCGCCTTACTAGCGGGAGAGACCCAGTACTTC.

The chain uses TRBV12-3 or TRBV12-4 and TRBJ2-7; TRBD1 aligns across 8 bases. Trimming took 8 bases from V and 0 from J; bases not matched to a gene: 6. The CDR3 length is 14 residues. Here the CDR3 reads CASGRGPFSYEQYF. The DNA of the CDR3 is TGTGCCAGCGGCAGGGGGCCTTTCTCCTACGAGCAGTACTTC.

V gene TRBV20-1 combines with J gene TRBJ2-1; D gene unclear. CDR3 length equals 12 residues. CDR1 and CDR2 from the germline V gene are DFQATT and SNEGSKA (reference sequence). The DNA for the CDR3 is TGCAGCGCCATCCGGCAGCACAATGAGCAGTTCTTC. This gives the protein CSAIRQHNEQFF.

This clonotype was observed a handful of times. The chain joins TRBV5-5 to TRBJ2-2; D is uncertain. Trimming stripped 4 bases from V and 6 bases from J, with 16 bases between. The CDR3 runs to 15 residues. Germline CDR1 and CDR2: SGHKS and YYEKEE (reference sequence). The CDR3 DNA is TGTGCCAGCAGCCCACAAGCCGGAGACTCCGGGGAGCTGTTTTTT. It codes for CASSPQAGDSGELFF.